One sample yielded the 15 T cell receptor beta chains listed below, sequenced in a study of T cell clonality in common variable immunodeficiency. TCRdb's copy holds only in-frame clones and misses some; the assay was immunoSEQ multiplex PCR. Found here are under 60,000 clones, no singletons; the ten largest cover 3% to 3.5%. Sequenced material: peripheral blood mononuclear cells. Every receptor here comes from a person aged 18 to 70 in good health.

This clone was counted ten times or more. The read comes to an end 3 residues before the CDR3 does, leaving the germline J gene to fill in the end. This sequence joins TRBV7-2 and TRBJ1-1; D ambiguous. The CDR3 length is 13 residues. V shed 3 bases and J shed 1 base, with 6 bases lying between them. CDR1 SGHTA and CDR2 FQGNSA come from the germline V gene. CDR3: CASSFRKNTEAFF. Incomplete CDR3 DNA: TGTGCCAGCAGCTTCAGGAAGAACACTGAA.

This clone was recorded at least ten times. The CDR3 loop reads CASSETGLGQETQYF. CDR3 DNA (partial): TGCGCCAGCAGTGAAACAGGGTTGGGCCAAGAGACC. This chain links TRBV10-1 with TRBJ2-5; D perhaps matches TRBD1 (6 bases). From the germline J gene comes the end of the CDR3, since the read stops 3 residues before it. CDR1 and CDR2 (germline): WNHNN, SYGVQD (reference sequence). CDR3 length: 15 residues. V dropped 3 bases and J dropped 1 base, with 12 bases sitting between them.

This clone has at least ten counts. The CDR3 end falls 3 residues outside the read, so it is completed with the germline J gene. The chain links TRBV19 to TRBJ2-5; possibly TRBD2 for D (5 bases). CDR1 and CDR2 from the germline V gene are LNHDA and SQIVND (reference sequence). Trimming removed 6 bases from V and 5 bases from J, with 19 bases in between. This CDR3 contains 15 residues. The CDR3 is CASSLQREPGETQYF. CDR3 bases read: TGTGCCAGTAGCCTGCAGAGGGAACCGGGGGAGACC. Drawing the rest from reference TRBV19 and TRBJ2-5, the complete variable domain is DGGITQSPKYLFRKEGQNVTLSCEQNLNHDAMYWYRQDPGQGLRLIYYSQIVNDFQKGDIAEGYSVSREKKESFPLTVTSAQKNPTAFYLCASSLQREPGETQYFGPGTRLLVL.

This clone was seen repeatedly, ten times or more. The read ends 3 residues shy of where the CDR3 ends; the end is completed using the germline J gene. V and J are TRBV5-1 and TRBJ1-1; 8 bases align to TRBD1. The CDR3 is 14 amino acids. Germline V gene data show CDR1 as SGHRS and CDR2 as YFSETQ. Germline trimming cut 4 bases from V and 5 bases from J; bases unmatched to any gene: 7. CDR3 region: CASSVQGAGTEAFF. CDR3 bases read: TGCGCCAGCAGCGTCCAGGGGGCTGGGACTGAA.

Note on this clone: The CDR3 end lies 3 residues beyond the end of the read and is filled in from the germline J gene. This chain joins TRBV19 and TRBJ1-5; 8 nucleotides match TRBD1. The V and J ends lost 10 bases and 2 bases, in that order; junction bases with no gene match: 10. From germline, CDR1 is LNHDA and CDR2 SQIVND (reference sequence). The CDR3 has 15 residues. The CDR3 spells CATRPQGAGNQPQHF. The part of the CDR3 DNA that was read is TGTGCCACCCGACCCCAGGGGGCCGGCAATCAGCCC.

Ten or more counts support this clone. The CDR3 is cut off 3 residues early in the read; its end comes from the germline J gene. V and J are TRBV7-6 and TRBJ2-1; a weak D match, TRBD2 (6 bases). The ends were cut back, 4 bases at V and 8 bases at J, with 18 bases in the middle. The length of the CDR3 is 15 residues. Germline lookup yields CDR1 SGHVS and CDR2 FNYEAQ. The DNA read from the CDR3 is TGTGCCAGCAGCTCGGGACTCTCCGGGTTAGATGAG. Its protein product is CASSSGLSGLDE. The whole CDR3 sequence is CASSSGLSGLDEQFF.

This clone was recorded many times. Coverage ceases 3 residues before the CDR3 finishes, and the germline J gene fills in the end. The chain combines TRBV30 with TRBJ2-5, with D possibly TRBD2 on 6 matching bases. Germline CDR1 GTSNPN, CDR2 SVGIG (reference sequence). This CDR3 has 13 residues. Trimming removed 2 bases from V and 5 bases from J, with 12 bases in between. Here the CDR3 reads CAWSLGGGETQYF. The covered CDR3 bases are TGTGCCTGGAGTCTGGGGGGTGGGGAGACC.

About this clone itself: Read data end 3 residues before the CDR3 end; the end is taken from the germline J gene. The chain links TRBV5-3 to TRBJ2-7; perhaps TRBD2 as D (6 bases). TRBV5-3 is known as an ORF, though its function is uncertain. This CDR3 comprises 19 residues. Trimming pared 4 bases from V and 1 base from J, leaving 27 bases between. The CDR3 sequence is CARSPAPGLAGILSYEQYF. CDR3 bases read: TGTGCCAGAAGCCCGGCTCCGGGTCTCGCGGGGATCCTATCCTACGAG.

This clone was detected a few times. Read data end 3 residues before the CDR3 end; the end is taken from the germline J gene. V is TRBV19 and J is TRBJ1-6, with 8 bases that match TRBD1. Trimming cost V 4 bases and J 7 bases; bases outside gene matches: 12. The CDR3 is 17 amino acids. Germline V gene sequence: CDR1 LNHDA, CDR2 SQIVND (reference sequence). CDR3 region: CASSSLGTGYRNSPLHF. Incomplete CDR3 DNA: TGTGCCAGTAGTAGCCTCGGGACAGGTTATCGGAATTCACCC.

Points on this clone: Coverage ceases 3 residues before the CDR3 finishes, and the germline J gene fills in the end. This chain uses TRBV5-1 with TRBJ2-5; TRBD1 matches at 7 bases. Germline V gives CDR1 SGHRS, CDR2 YFSETQ. The length of the CDR3 is 16 residues. CDR3 DNA, as far as it was read: TGCGCCAGCAGCTTGGACAGGGGAAAGTCCACAGATACC. Encoded protein: CASSLDRGKSTDT. The full CDR3 is CASSLDRGKSTDTQYF.

As for this clone: Coverage ceases 3 residues before the CDR3 finishes, and the germline J gene fills in the end. This chain joins TRBV5-1 and TRBJ2-3; D might be TRBD2 (5 bases). CDR1 SGHRS and CDR2 YFSETQ come from the germline V gene. There are 13 residues in the CDR3. CDR3 amino acids: CASSFDTRGPQYF. CDR3 bases read: TGCGCCAGCAGCTTCGACACCCGAGGGCCG.

This clone was found many times. The observed sequence ends 3 residues before the CDR3 terminus, with the missing tail filled in from the germline J gene. The rearrangement links TRBV20-1 to TRBJ2-7, with 14 positions matching TRBD2. V gave up 6 bases and J gave up 5 bases; unmatched junction bases: 9. The CDR3 sequence is 15 residues long. CDR1 and CDR2 from the germline V gene are DFQATT and SNEGSKA (reference sequence). The CDR3 is CSATGLAGAAHEQYF. The sequenced CDR3 bases are TGCAGTGCGACGGGACTAGCGGGAGCAGCCCACGAG.

This clone was observed many times. The read halts 3 residues ahead of the CDR3 end, with the missing end drawn from the germline J gene. This sequence joins TRBV5-1 and TRBJ1-2; no clear D gene. From germline, CDR1 is SGHRS and CDR2 YFSETQ. This CDR3 region has 16 residues. The CDR3 reads CASSLGGRGETNRYTF. Incomplete CDR3 DNA: TGCGCCAGCAGCTTGGGTGGTCGCGGGGAAACAAATCGC.

This clone was detected many times. CDR3 amino acids: CASSQGLGGSVANEKLFF. CDR3 DNA (partial): TGTGCCAGCAGCCAAGGTCTCGGGGGATCGGTGGCTAATGAAAAA. This rearrangement joins TRBV4-2 to TRBJ1-4; possibly TRBD1 for D (5 bases). The CDR3 end lies 3 residues beyond the end of the read and is filled in from the germline J gene. CDR3 length: 18 amino acids. In germline, CDR1 is LGHNA, CDR2 YNFKEQ. The V end was cut by 1 base, the J end by 3 bases, with 18 bases between.

There are a few counts of this clone. The read terminates 3 residues ahead of where the CDR3 ends, so the germline J gene completes it. The rearrangement uses TRBV18 and TRBJ1-1, with a tentative D call TRBD1 (5 bases). Germline CDR1 KGHSH, CDR2 LQKENI. This CDR3 has 16 amino acids. This CDR3 is CASSPPSGRVRGEAFF. The sequenced part of the CDR3 DNA is TGTGCCAGCTCACCACCCTCGGGGAGGGTGCGGGGCGAG.